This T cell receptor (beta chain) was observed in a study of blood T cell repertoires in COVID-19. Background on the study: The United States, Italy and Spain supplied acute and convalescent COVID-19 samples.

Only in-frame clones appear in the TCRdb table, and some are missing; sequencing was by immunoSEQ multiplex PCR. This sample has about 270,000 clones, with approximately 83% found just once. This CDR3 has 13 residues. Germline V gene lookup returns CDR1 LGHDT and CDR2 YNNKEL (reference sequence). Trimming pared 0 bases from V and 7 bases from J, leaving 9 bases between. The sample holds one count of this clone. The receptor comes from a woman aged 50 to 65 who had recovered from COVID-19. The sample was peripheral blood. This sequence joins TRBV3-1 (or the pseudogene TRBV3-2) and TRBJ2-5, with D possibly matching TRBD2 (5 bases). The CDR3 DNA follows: TGTGCCAGCAGCCAAGATCCGGCGGGGACCCAGTACTTC. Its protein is CASSQDPAGTQYF.